Given below is one T cell receptor (beta chain) in context. The sample holds a few counts of this clonotype. What antigen it recognizes has not been identified. Per-nucleotide qualities are absent, and no much larger clonotype sits a single base away. The source of the sample is a study of T cells after yellow fever vaccination (dated by TCRdb to about 2019). About the investigation overall: The SMART-Seq v4 Ultra Low Input RNA kit was used to prepare libraries from fractions with low cell numbers. To follow T-cell clones before and after primary and booster YFV17D yellow fever vaccination, bulk TCR alpha and beta repertoires were sequenced over time. The cohort comprised two healthy male donors, one aged 18 to 29 and one aged 30 to 40 years. Blood was drawn at multiple timepoints before and after primary and secondary immunization, with bulk PBMC replicates and cell subsets isolated.

What the research found in general, with its limitations: The secondary T-cell response was found to be weaker but faster than the primary response, with a peak reached on day 5 rather than on day 15. Most clones expanded after primary vaccination were re-detected after the booster (almost 98% of CD4 and roughly 87% of CD8), suggesting broad memory maintenance. Computational filtering was required because FACS-sorted repertoires could contain abundant contaminating clonotypes from the bulk population. A small share of clonotypes occurred in both CD4 and CD8 compartments, likely arising from convergent recombination. Because the study included only a couple of donors, the extent to which the findings can be generalized is limited.

The sample's treatment or condition label is to be understood as: live attenuated yellow fever vaccine strain. A standard Ficoll-Paque protocol was used to isolate PBMCs from peripheral blood. Dynabeads CD4 and CD8 positive selection kits were used to isolate the CD4 and CD8 T-cell fractions. RNA was extracted with TriZol from bulk PBMCs, CD4 and CD8 fractions, and dextramer-positive and dextramer-negative fractions. From V the trimming removes 3 bases and from J it removes 8 bases, while the gene matches leave 6 bases of the junction unaccounted for. CDR1 SGHVS and CDR2 FNYEAQ are derived from the germline V gene. There are 14 amino acids in the CDR3, from cysteine to phenylalanine inclusive. Kept here is only the CDR3 DNA, which spans 42 bases and is read in frame from base 1. TCRdb records Illumina NovaSeq 6000 as the sequencer. TCR cDNA was made using 5'RACE template switching, a step that added a universal primer site and unique molecular identifiers. cDNA synthesis was primed from both the TCR alpha and TCR beta constant segments. Library amplification used two PCR steps, and the second PCR step added sample barcodes and sequencing adapters. Sequencing of libraries was performed on Illumina HiSeq 2500 (2x100 bp) or NovaSeq (2x150 bp). Under the source paper's analysis protocol: MIGEC handled demultiplexing of reads and collapsing into UMI consensus sequences, while MiXCR performed V(D)J alignment. Using edgeR on replicate PBMC samples, clonotypes were called vaccine-responding if FDR was below 0.01 and the log2 fold change was above 5 up to day 15. Each bulk clonotype was labeled CD4 or CD8 based on which sequenced repertoire, CD4 or CD8, contained the clonotype at higher abundance. TCRdb redid the processing of the public reads, applying fastp at Q25 and MiXCR, and retained in-frame beta chains. Entries that share a CDR3 protein sequence are merged under the most common genes and DNA. The V and J calls were not made by the authors but by TCRdb's processing. The sample table contains 250,000 to 300,000 distinct CDR3 sequences; only one count was recorded for less than 9.5% of them. Of the sample, over 3% falls within the top ten clones.

The source material was CD4+ T cells sorted from PBMCs, sampled 5 days after the yellow fever booster vaccination. The receptor's source is a man between 18 and 35 years old who received the YFV17D yellow fever vaccine. The V gene is TRBV7-6 and the J gene is TRBJ2-1; 8 central bases correspond to TRBD2. The CDR3 corresponds to CASSFSGAVDEQFF. The DNA is as follows: TGTGCCAGCAGCTTTAGCGGGGCTGTGGATGAGCAGTTCTTC.